Below, 29 T cell receptor beta chains from the same sample are listed, as sequenced in a study of blood T cell repertoires in COVID-19. Only in-frame clones appear in the TCRdb table, and some are missing; sequencing was by immunoSEQ multiplex PCR. Among fewer than 200,000 clones listed, around 81% were seen once. Sequenced: peripheral blood. The receptors stem from a woman older than 75 with COVID-19, enrolled during active disease.

This chain uses TRBV5-8 with TRBJ2-3; maybe TRBD2 (7 bases). CDR3 size: 16 residues. Germline V gene lookup returns CDR1 SGHTS and CDR2 YDEGEE. Trimming stripped 0 bases from V and 3 bases from J, with 14 bases between. The CDR3 DNA is TGTGCCAGCAGCTTGGCGGGGGGCTTTTGGACAGATACGCAGTATTTT. Protein sequence: CASSLAGGFWTDTQYF.

The chain has TRBV19 and TRBJ2-2; TRBD2 aligns across 9 bases. The ends lost 0 bases at V and 3 bases at J; junction bases unmatched: 8. Per germline, CDR1 LNHDA and CDR2 SQIVND (reference sequence). The CDR3 spans 18 residues. In nucleotides, the CDR3 is TGTGCCAGTAGTATAGATCGGCGGGGGGGCCCACACACCGGGGAGCTGTTTTTT. Protein sequence: CASSIDRRGGPHTGELFF. The full variable domain, rest sourced from reference TRBV19 and TRBJ2-2, is DGGITQSPKYLFRKEGQNVTLSCEQNLNHDAMYWYRQDPGQGLRLIYYSQIVNDFQKGDIAEGYSVSREKKESFPLTVTSAQKNPTAFYLCASSIDRRGGPHTGELFFGEGSRLTVL.

This clone occurred once. The chain employs TRBV7-6 and TRBJ1-5; D might be TRBD1 (5 bases). The CDR3 contains 13 residues. The germline V gene encodes CDR1 SGHVS and CDR2 FNYEAQ. Trimming left V 5 bases short and J 6 bases short, with 11 bases between. In DNA form, the CDR3 reads TGTGCCAGCAGCAGCAGGGTTGGTCAGCCCCAGCATTTT. Amino acids: CASSSRVGQPQHF.

This clone was recorded a few times. The rearrangement joins TRBV19 to TRBJ1-4; possibly TRBD1 for D (5 bases). Trimming left V 0 bases short and J 5 bases short, with 10 bases between. Germline loops: CDR1 LNHDA, CDR2 SQIVND (reference sequence). The CDR3 sequence is 15 residues long. The CDR3 loop reads CASSIDDSRNEKLFF. For the CDR3, the DNA is TGTGCCAGTAGTATAGATGACAGCAGGAATGAAAAACTGTTTTTT.

The gene calls are TRBV7-7 and TRBJ2-5; D ambiguous. Germline CDR1 and CDR2: SSHAT and FNYEAQ (reference sequence). Trimming cost V 4 bases and J 4 bases, with 10 bases left between them. The CDR3 has 13 residues. This CDR3 reads CASSSQVTETQYF. For the CDR3, the DNA is TGTGCCAGCAGCTCCCAGGTCACAGAGACCCAGTACTTC. Combining the CDR3 with reference TRBV7-7 and TRBJ2-5 gives the whole variable domain GAGVSQSPRYKVTKRGQDVTLRCDPISSHATLYWYQQALGQGPEFLTYFNYEAQPDKSGLPSDRFSAERPEGSISTLTIQRTEQRDSAMYRCASSSQVTETQYFGPGTRLLVL.

The chain carries TRBV7-9 and TRBJ2-7, with 7 bases aligning to TRBD1. Germline CDR1 reads SEHNR; CDR2 reads FQNEAQ (reference sequence). V shed 5 bases, J shed 3 bases, and the junction held 4 bases outside the gene matches. This CDR3 region has 13 residues. CDR3: CASSRDSLYEQYF. The CDR3 DNA follows: TGTGCCAGCAGCCGGGACAGTCTCTACGAGCAGTACTTC.

V and J are TRBV19 and TRBJ1-4; TRBD1 is a possible D gene (6 bases). Germline CDR1 is LNHDA and CDR2 is SQIVND (reference sequence). The CDR3 length is 18 residues. V lost 3 bases to trimming and J lost 2 bases, with 19 bases between them. CDR3 coding DNA: TGTGCCAGTAGTATCTCTTTCGCAGGGGCAGGGACTAATGAAAAACTGTTTTTT. Residues: CASSISFAGAGTNEKLFF. The entire variable domain, with the rest obtained from reference TRBV19 and TRBJ1-4, is as follows: DGGITQSPKYLFRKEGQNVTLSCEQNLNHDAMYWYRQDPGQGLRLIYYSQIVNDFQKGDIAEGYSVSREKKESFPLTVTSAQKNPTAFYLCASSISFAGAGTNEKLFFGSGTQLSVL.

The chain couples TRBV5-4 to TRBJ1-6; D is ambiguous. Germline-derived CDR1 and CDR2 are SGHNT and YYREEE (reference sequence). The CDR3 totals 15 residues. Trimming removed 9 bases from V and 8 bases from J, with 21 bases in between. The CDR3 DNA sequence: TGTGCCACCTCCAGCGCCCTGTCTAGTGATTCACCCCTCCACTTT. Translated: CATSSALSSDSPLHF. The full variable domain, completed using reference TRBV5-4 and TRBJ1-6, is ETGVTQSPTHLIKTRGQQVTLRCSSQSGHNTVSWYQQALGQGPQFIFQYYREEENGRGNFPPRFSGLQFPNYSSELNVNALELDDSALYLCATSSALSSDSPLHFGNGTRLTVT.

There are a few counts of this clone. V usage is TRBV19 and J usage is TRBJ2-3; 7 positions agree with TRBD2. The length of the CDR3 is 16 residues. Germline V gene lookup returns CDR1 LNHDA and CDR2 SQIVND (reference sequence). With V trimmed by 1 base and J by 0 bases, 4 bases remained unmatched. CDR3: CASSIAGGISTDTQYF. In DNA, the CDR3 is TGTGCCAGTAGTATAGCGGGGGGAATTAGCACAGATACGCAGTATTTT.

The chain uses TRBV3-1 (or the pseudogene TRBV3-2) and TRBJ2-7, with D hard to call. CDR1 and CDR2 from the germline V gene are LGHDT and YNNKEL (reference sequence). CDR3 length: 17 amino acids. Trimming pared 4 bases from V and 6 bases from J, leaving 25 bases between. The CDR3 DNA is TGTGCCAGCAGCCCCCGGAGAGGTCGGCCACACTCTAGCGAGCAGTACTTC. Translation: CASSPRRGRPHSSEQYF.

This rearrangement joins TRBV19 to TRBJ1-1; unclear D gene. The CDR3 spans 14 residues. Per germline, CDR1 LNHDA and CDR2 SQIVND (reference sequence). The V end was cut by 6 bases, the J end by 5 bases, with 16 bases between. CDR3 DNA sequence: TGTGCCAGTAGAAACGACCCGGGAGGGACTGAAGCTTTCTTT. Amino acid sequence: CASRNDPGGTEAFF.

The chain is built from TRBV6-5 and TRBJ2-2; D remains unclear. The CDR3 has 16 amino acids. CDR1 MNHEY and CDR2 SVGAGI come from the germline V gene. Trimming stripped 1 base from V and 4 bases from J, with 13 bases between. Here the CDR3 reads CASSYLSLEPTGELFF. The CDR3 DNA follows: TGTGCCAGCAGTTACTTGTCCTTGGAGCCCACCGGGGAGCTGTTTTTT.

The chain links TRBV28 to TRBJ2-2; 7 bases line up with TRBD1. The CDR3 sequence is 12 residues long. Germline V CDR1 and CDR2: MDHEN, SYDVKM. Germline trimming cut 5 bases from V and 6 bases from J; bases unmatched to any gene: 0. The CDR3 sequence is CASSTGAGELFF. The DNA for the CDR3 is TGTGCCAGCAGTACAGGGGCCGGGGAGCTGTTTTTT.

The V and J genes are TRBV28 and TRBJ2-7; 11 bases are shared with TRBD2. The CDR3 loop spans 15 amino acids. Losses at the gene ends were 5 bases for V and 5 bases for J; bases not matched to a gene: 8. Germline CDR1 reads MDHEN; CDR2 reads SYDVKM. CDR3 amino acids: CASSETSGINHEQYF. CDR3 in DNA: TGTGCCAGCAGTGAGACTAGCGGGATCAACCACGAGCAGTACTTC.

The sample holds one count of this clone. The J gene is TRBJ1-1, the V gene TRBV5-4; 7 bases map to TRBD1. The V segment lost 4 bases and the J segment 4 bases; nucleotides outside the gene matches: 16. There are 17 residues in the CDR3. Per the germline V gene, CDR1 is SGHNT and CDR2 is YYREEE (reference sequence). The CDR3 sequence: CASSLYRGGESSTEAFF. The CDR3 DNA reads TGTGCCAGCAGCCTGTACAGGGGCGGGGAGTCTAGCACTGAAGCTTTCTTT.

The chain links TRBV4-2 to TRBJ1-2, with D maybe TRBD1 (5 bases). The germline V gene encodes CDR1 LGHNA and CDR2 YNFKEQ. The CDR3 is 15 residues long. Between the trimmed V and J ends, which lost 1 base and 8 bases, there was a span of 17 bases. The CDR3 DNA reads as TGTGCCAGCAGCCAAGGCGGGGCCGGGGGAGAGGGCTACACCTTC. Its protein product is CASSQGGAGGEGYTF.

The gene calls are TRBV18 and TRBJ2-5; TRBD2 is a possible D gene (6 bases). The V and J ends lost 1 base and 4 bases respectively, with 10 bases between them. The germline V gene has CDR1 KGHSH and CDR2 LQKENI. CDR3 length: 14 residues. CDR3 nucleotides: TGTGCCAGCTCACCACTCGGCGGGGCAGAGACCCAGTACTTC. Its protein product is CASSPLGGAETQYF.

The J gene is TRBJ2-3, the V gene TRBV30, with TRBD2 matching over 10 bases. The CDR3 spans 15 residues. The V segment lost 3 bases and the J segment 1 base; nucleotides outside the gene matches: 4. Germline V gene sequence: CDR1 GTSNPN, CDR2 SVGIG (reference sequence). Here the CDR3 DNA reads TGTGCCTGGAGGACTAGCGGGTACGGCACAGATACGCAGTATTTT. It encodes CAWRTSGYGTDTQYF.

The table lists this clone with a few counts. The chain employs TRBV19 and TRBJ1-5; weak D call: TRBD1 (5 bases). Looked up from germline, CDR1 is LNHDA and CDR2 is SQIVND (reference sequence). Trimming took off 5 bases at V and 0 bases at J, with 14 bases between the two ends. The CDR3 extends over 16 amino acids. The CDR3 DNA sequence: TGTGCCAGTAGTCCGTGGCAGGGAAATAGCAATCAGCCCCAGCATTTT. It specifies CASSPWQGNSNQPQHF.

This chain uses TRBV5-1 with TRBJ1-2; 9 positions match TRBD1. Germline V lookup: CDR1 SGHRS, CDR2 YFSETQ. This CDR3 has 14 amino acids. The J segment lost 4 bases and the V segment lost 3 bases, leaving 4 bases of the junction unmatched. The CDR3 nucleotides are TGCGCCAGCAGCTCGACAGGGGGTACCTATGGCTACACCTTC. It translates to CASSSTGGTYGYTF.

This clone has more than one count but fewer than ten. The rearrangement uses TRBV6-5 and TRBJ1-5; no definite D call. Per the germline V gene, CDR1 is MNHEY and CDR2 is SVGAGI. This CDR3 has 14 amino acids. Trimming took 8 bases from V and 0 from J, leaving 11 bases between them. CDR3 loop: CASRAGYSNQPQHF. DNA of the CDR3: TGTGCCAGCCGAGCCGGTTATAGCAATCAGCCCCAGCATTTT.

The V and J genes are TRBV24-1 and TRBJ2-7, with 8 bases that match TRBD1. Germline values: CDR1 KGHDR, CDR2 SFDVKD. Trimming at V came to 4 bases and at J to 5 bases, leaving 6 bases not matched to a gene. CDR3 length: 14 residues. CDR3 loop: CATSESDRVNEQYF. CDR3 DNA sequence: TGTGCCACCAGTGAGTCGGACAGGGTCAACGAGCAGTACTTC.

The sample holds a few counts of this clone. This chain links TRBV4-1 with TRBJ2-7; a possible D gene is TRBD1 (6 bases). Germline V gene data show CDR1 as MGHRA and CDR2 as YSYEKL. This CDR3 has 13 amino acids. Trimming removed 4 bases from V and 3 bases from J, with 10 bases in between. CDR3 DNA: TGCGCCAGCAGCCCAGGGGTTGGCTACGAGCAGTACTTC. Translation gives CASSPGVGYEQYF.

The chain carries TRBV24-1 and TRBJ1-1; 9 bases fit TRBD1. Germline CDR1 KGHDR, CDR2 SFDVKD. J gave up 3 bases and V 2 bases, and 3 bases lay outside the gene matches. This CDR3 comprises 15 residues. The DNA for the CDR3 is TGTGCCACCAGTGATTCCCGACAGGGGGACACTGAAGCTTTCTTT. Its protein product is CATSDSRQGDTEAFF.

The chain joins TRBV19 to TRBJ1-1; unclear D gene. This CDR3 has 14 amino acids. Germline V gives CDR1 LNHDA, CDR2 SQIVND (reference sequence). V shed 6 bases and J shed 0 bases, with 11 bases lying between them. The CDR3 is CASSMYSVNTEAFF. The CDR3 DNA reads TGTGCCAGTAGCATGTACAGTGTGAACACTGAAGCTTTCTTT. Filled out from reference TRBV19 and TRBJ1-1, the complete variable domain reads DGGITQSPKYLFRKEGQNVTLSCEQNLNHDAMYWYRQDPGQGLRLIYYSQIVNDFQKGDIAEGYSVSREKKESFPLTVTSAQKNPTAFYLCASSMYSVNTEAFFGQGTRLTVV.

The rearrangement links TRBV7-2 to TRBJ1-1; 7 nucleotides match TRBD1. CDR3 length: 14 residues. The germline gives CDR1 SGHTA, CDR2 FQGNSA. V trimming: 5 bases; J trimming: 1 base; junction bases outside the gene matches: 4. CDR3 protein: CASSKGQQNTEAFF. The CDR3 DNA reads TGTGCCAGCAGCAAGGGACAGCAGAACACTGAAGCTTTCTTT.

The V gene is TRBV3-1 (or the pseudogene TRBV3-2), the J gene TRBJ1-1, with D unclear. This CDR3 spans 14 amino acids. Germline CDR1 reads LGHDT; CDR2 reads YNNKEL (reference sequence). Trimming removed 1 base from V and 6 bases from J, with 12 bases in between. This CDR3 is CASSQGIQSSEAFF. Written as DNA, the CDR3 is TGTGCCAGCAGCCAAGGGATACAGTCATCTGAAGCTTTCTTT.

Concerning this clone itself: In the same sample, other DNA sequences code for this CDR3. V usage is TRBV12-3 or TRBV12-4 and J usage is TRBJ1-2; a weak D match, TRBD1 (5 bases). This CDR3 region has 12 residues. The ends were cut back, 6 bases at V and 4 bases at J, with 9 bases in the middle. CDR3: CASSPDSYGYTF. The CDR3 bases are TGTGCCAGCAGCCCCGACAGCTATGGCTACACCTTC.

The chain employs TRBV4-2 and TRBJ1-2; possible D gene TRBD1, 5 bases. The V gene lost 4 bases and the J gene lost 8 bases, with 17 bases spanning the gap. Germline lookup yields CDR1 LGHNA and CDR2 YNFKEQ. CDR3 length: 14 residues. The CDR3 is CASSLEGLTSGYTF. CDR3 sequence (DNA): TGTGCCAGCAGCCTAGAGGGACTGACGAGCGGCTACACCTTC.